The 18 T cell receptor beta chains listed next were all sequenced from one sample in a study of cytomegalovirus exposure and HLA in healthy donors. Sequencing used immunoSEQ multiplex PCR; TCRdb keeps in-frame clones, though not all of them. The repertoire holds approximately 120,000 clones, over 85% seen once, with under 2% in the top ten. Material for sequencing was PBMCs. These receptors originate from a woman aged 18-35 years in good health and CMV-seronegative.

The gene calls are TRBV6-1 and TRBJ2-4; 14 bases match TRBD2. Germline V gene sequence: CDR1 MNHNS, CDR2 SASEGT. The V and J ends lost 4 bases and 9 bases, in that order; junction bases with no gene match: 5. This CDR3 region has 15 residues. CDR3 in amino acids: CASSGGTSGGSIQYF. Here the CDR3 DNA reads TGTGCCAGCAGTGGAGGGACTAGCGGGGGATCCATTCAGTACTTC.

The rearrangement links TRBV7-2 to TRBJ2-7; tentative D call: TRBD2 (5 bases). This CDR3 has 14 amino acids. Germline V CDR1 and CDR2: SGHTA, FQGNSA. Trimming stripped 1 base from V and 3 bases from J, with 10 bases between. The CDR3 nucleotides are TGTGCCAGCAGCTTAGAGGCTAGCAACTACGAGCAGTACTTC. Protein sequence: CASSLEASNYEQYF. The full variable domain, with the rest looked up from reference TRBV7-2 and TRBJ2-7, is GAGVSQSPSNKVTEKGKDVELRCDPISGHTALYWYRQSLGQGLEFLIYFQGNSAPDKSGLPSDRFSAERTGGSVSTLTIQRTQQEDSAVYLCASSLEASNYEQYFGPGTRLTVT.

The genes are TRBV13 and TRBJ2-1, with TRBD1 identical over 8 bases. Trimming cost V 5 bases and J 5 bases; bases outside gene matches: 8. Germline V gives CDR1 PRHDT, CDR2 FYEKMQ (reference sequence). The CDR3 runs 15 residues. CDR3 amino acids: CASSEIGTGHNEQFF. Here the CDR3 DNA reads TGTGCCAGCAGCGAAATCGGGACAGGCCACAATGAGCAGTTCTTC.

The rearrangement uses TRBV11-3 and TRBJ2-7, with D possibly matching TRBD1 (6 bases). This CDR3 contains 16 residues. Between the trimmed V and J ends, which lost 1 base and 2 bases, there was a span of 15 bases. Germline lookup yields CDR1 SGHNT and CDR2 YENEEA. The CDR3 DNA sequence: TGTGCCAGCAGCTTAGCGGCCGGGACAAGGCCCTACGAGCAGTACTTC. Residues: CASSLAAGTRPYEQYF.

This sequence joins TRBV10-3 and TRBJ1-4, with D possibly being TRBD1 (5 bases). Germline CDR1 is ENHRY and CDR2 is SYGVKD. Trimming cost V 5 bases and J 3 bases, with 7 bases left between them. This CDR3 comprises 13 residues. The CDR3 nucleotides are TGTGCCATCAGTCAGGGCGCTAATGAAAAACTGTTTTTT. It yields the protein CAISQGANEKLFF.

The CDR3 DNA follows: TGTGCCAGCAGCTTGGGGCCTGGGGGGGCGCGTAACTATGGCTACACCTTC. Protein: CASSLGPGGARNYGYTF. The rearrangement uses TRBV5-4 and TRBJ1-2, with a weak D call TRBD1 (6 bases). The CDR3 is made up of 17 amino acids. V was pared by 0 bases and J by 1 base, with 16 bases between. Germline CDR1 and CDR2: SGHNT and YYREEE (reference sequence).

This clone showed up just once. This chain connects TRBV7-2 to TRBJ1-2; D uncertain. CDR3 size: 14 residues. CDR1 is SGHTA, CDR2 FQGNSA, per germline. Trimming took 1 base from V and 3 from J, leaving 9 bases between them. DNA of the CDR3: TGTGCCAGCAGCTTAGTTGGCAGCGACTATGGCTACACCTTC. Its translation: CASSLVGSDYGYTF.

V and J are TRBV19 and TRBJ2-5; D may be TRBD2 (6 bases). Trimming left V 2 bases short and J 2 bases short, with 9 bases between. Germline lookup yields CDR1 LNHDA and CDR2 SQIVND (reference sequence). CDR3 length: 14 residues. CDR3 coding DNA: TGTGCCAGTAGTATATTTGGGGGGCAAGAGACCCAGTACTTC. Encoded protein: CASSIFGGQETQYF.

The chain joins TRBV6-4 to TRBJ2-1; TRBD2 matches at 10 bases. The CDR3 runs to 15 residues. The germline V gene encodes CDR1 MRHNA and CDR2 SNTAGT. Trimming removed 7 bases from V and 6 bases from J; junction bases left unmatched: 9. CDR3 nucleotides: TGTGCCAGCACCCCGACTAGCGGGTCAGTCAATGAGCAGTTCTTC. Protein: CASTPTSGSVNEQFF.

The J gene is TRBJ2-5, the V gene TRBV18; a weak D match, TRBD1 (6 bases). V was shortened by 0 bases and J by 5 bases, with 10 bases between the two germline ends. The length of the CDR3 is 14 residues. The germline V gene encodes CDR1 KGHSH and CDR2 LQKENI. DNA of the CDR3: TGTGCCAGCTCACCACCAGGGGGTATGGAGACCCAGTACTTC. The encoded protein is CASSPPGGMETQYF.

CDR3 nucleotides: TGTGCCAGCAGGGCGACTAGCGGGAGAGGCAATGAGCAGTTCTTC. This sequence encodes CASRATSGRGNEQFF. The chain employs TRBV2 and TRBJ2-1; 12 bases agree with TRBD2. V lost 6 bases and J lost 6; bases outside the gene matches: 6. This CDR3 comprises 15 residues. Germline V lookup: CDR1 SNHLY, CDR2 FYNNEI. Supplemented by reference TRBV2 and TRBJ2-1, the full variable domain reads EPEVTQTPSHQVTQMGQEVILRCVPISNHLYFYWYRQILGQKVEFLVSFYNNEISEKSEIFDDQFSVERPDGSNFTLKIRSTKLEDSAMYFCASRATSGRGNEQFFGPGTRLTVL.

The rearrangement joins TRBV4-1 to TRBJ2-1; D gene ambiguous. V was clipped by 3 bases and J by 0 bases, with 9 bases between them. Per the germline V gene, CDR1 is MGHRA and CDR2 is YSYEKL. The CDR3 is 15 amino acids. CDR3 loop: CASSQQKSSYNEQFF. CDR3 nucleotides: TGCGCCAGCAGCCAGCAAAAGAGCTCCTACAATGAGCAGTTCTTC.

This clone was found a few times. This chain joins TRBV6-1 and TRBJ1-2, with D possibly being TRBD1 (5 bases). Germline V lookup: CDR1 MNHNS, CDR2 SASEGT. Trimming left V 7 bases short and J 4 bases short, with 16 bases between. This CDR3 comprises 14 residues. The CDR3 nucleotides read TGTGCCAGCACGCCCCCTGGCCAGGGCTATGGCTACACCTTC. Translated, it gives CASTPPGQGYGYTF.

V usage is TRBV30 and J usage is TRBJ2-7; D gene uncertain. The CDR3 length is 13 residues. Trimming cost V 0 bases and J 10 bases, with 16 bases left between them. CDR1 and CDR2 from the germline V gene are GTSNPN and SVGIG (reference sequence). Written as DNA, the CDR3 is TGTGCCTGGAGTGTCAGCAGTCTCGCGACTCAGTACTTC. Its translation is CAWSVSSLATQYF.

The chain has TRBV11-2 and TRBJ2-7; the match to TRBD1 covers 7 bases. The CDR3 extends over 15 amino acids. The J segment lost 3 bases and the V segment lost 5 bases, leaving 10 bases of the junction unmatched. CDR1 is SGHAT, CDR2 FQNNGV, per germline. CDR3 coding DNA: TGTGCCAGCAGCGTTAACAGGGGATACTACTACGAGCAGTACTTC. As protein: CASSVNRGYYYEQYF.

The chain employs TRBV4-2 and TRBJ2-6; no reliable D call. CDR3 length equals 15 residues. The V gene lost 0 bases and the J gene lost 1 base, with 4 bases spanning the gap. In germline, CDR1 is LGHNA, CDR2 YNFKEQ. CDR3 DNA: TGTGCCAGCAGCCAAGACCGTTCTGGGGCCAACGTCCTGACTTTC. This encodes CASSQDRSGANVLTF.

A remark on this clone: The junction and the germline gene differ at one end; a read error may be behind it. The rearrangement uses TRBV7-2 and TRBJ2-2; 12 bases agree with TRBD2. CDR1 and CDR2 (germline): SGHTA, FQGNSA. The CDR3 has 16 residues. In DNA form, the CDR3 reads TGTGCCACCAGCCGTGCTAGCGGGAGGGGCACCGGGGAGCTGTTTTTT. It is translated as CATSRASGRGTGELFF.

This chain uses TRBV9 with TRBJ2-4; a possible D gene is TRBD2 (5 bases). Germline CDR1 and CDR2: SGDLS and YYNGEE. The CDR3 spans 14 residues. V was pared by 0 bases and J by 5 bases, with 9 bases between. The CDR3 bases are TGTGCCAGCAGCGTAGGTTTCGGGGAAAACATTCAGTACTTC. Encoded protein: CASSVGFGENIQYF.